The next 2 T cell receptor beta chains were all read from a single sample in a study of human T cells and chemical hapten exposure. TCRdb recomputed calls from the 5' RACE reads with MiXCR, one row per CDR3 protein. The table lists under 150,000 distinct CDR3 sequences, 15% to 20% of them singletons. Unfractionated whole blood yielded the extracted total RNA. Source of these receptors: a human donor in good health.

The chain carries TRBV6-1 and TRBJ2-3; a weak D match, TRBD2 (5 bases). The CDR3 sequence is 17 residues long. Germline CDR1 reads MNHNS; CDR2 reads SASEGT. Deletions cut 0 bases from V and 4 bases from J, with 17 bases between. The CDR3 DNA is TGTGCCAGCAGTGAAGCGCATATGGACTGGGCCCCAGATACGCAGTATTTT. It encodes CASSEAHMDWAPDTQYF.

This clonotype was counted only a few times. The rearrangement uses TRBV6-5 and TRBJ1-5, with D unclear. This CDR3 spans 16 amino acids. Trimming took off 6 bases at V and 2 bases at J, with 17 bases between the two ends. Germline V lookup: CDR1 MNHEY, CDR2 SVGAGI. The CDR3: CASRESKGPGNQPQHF. Here the CDR3 DNA reads TGTGCCAGCAGAGAGAGCAAGGGTCCTGGCAATCAGCCCCAGCATTTT.